This T cell receptor beta chain was found in a study of cytomegalovirus exposure and HLA in healthy donors (dated by TCRdb to between 2016 and 2019). In the study overall: An earlier analysis of several hundred of the donors reported approximately 300 Gb of sequence data and some 110 million unique TCR beta sequences obtained from around 180 million T cells. Typing coverage differed by locus: A, B, C, DRB1 and DQB1 were typed in about 629-630 donors, DQA1 in about 560, DPA1 in some 610, and DPB1 in 472. Every discovery cohort repertoire had been produced on one sequencing platform. An early release covering roughly 640 HLA-typed donors comprised approximately 300 gigabases of sequencing data and roughly 86 million unique TCR sequences. Alongside the repertoire data, information on donor age, sex, ethnicity and CMV serostatus was compiled. In a later genetic analysis, genome-wide SNP genotypes for about 65% of the roughly 670 donors were used, and that subset was treated as a discovery cohort. On average, about 240,000 unique TCR beta nucleotide sequences were sequenced per donor among 300 to 500 genotyped donors of the cohort, with roughly 18% of those sequences being non-productive. Of the 350 to 450 genotyped donors, 75% to 85% were placed in the genetic ancestry cluster associated with self-reported Caucasian donors. Rather than using new phenotypic data, the later analysis identified candidate immune exposures from TCR beta sequences and from how often those sequences occurred across donors. The study aimed to test whether cataloging public T cell receptors could reveal signatures of past pathogen exposure. Along with the approximately 700-subject first cohort, a separate validation cohort of around 110 different subjects was used. In a later analysis, previously published TCR beta repertoires from fewer than 750 donors were re-analyzed and high-resolution HLA genotyping was added so that TCR occurrence patterns could be studied. The T cell repertoires of 666 subjects were profiled by immunosequencing and related to cytomegalovirus serostatus. To predict cytomegalovirus infection status, the study brought together high-throughput TCR immunosequencing, statistical association of individual TCRs with disease status, and machine learning. Class I and class II HLA loci were covered by the typing at four-digit resolution. About 5 DR-DQ haplotypes were handled as single units for association and clustering, since linkage in the cohort was strong. An earlier analysis of 500 to 650 of the donors applied high-throughput TCR beta sequencing to assess whether each TCR beta V gene segment acted as functional or pseudogenic.

Preparation of the library involved the immunoSEQ multiplex PCR assay. For the multiplex PCR, a mixture combining 60 forward primers for TCR Vbeta segments and 13 reverse primers for TCR Jbeta segments was used. The CDR3 region of rearranged TCR beta genes was amplified from genomic DNA with a multiplex PCR assay. Amplified TCR beta libraries were sequenced as 87-base-pair reads on the Illumina HiSeq System. The study's own analysis went as follows. A later analysis tallied around 82 million unique TCR beta chains across the 650 to 750 repertoires, and approximately 12 million of those chains were shared by two or more donors. A nearest-neighbor algorithm error-corrected the raw reads and collapsed the reads into unique sequences, merging closely related sequences to remove PCR and sequencing errors. V, D and J gene segments were assigned by aligning CDR3 sequences to IMGT reference sequences. For a sequence to be retained, a match of at least six nucleotides was required to both a V gene segment and a J gene segment. A rearrangement was called productive if the CDR3 had no stop codons and remained in frame with V and J, and every other rearrangement was called non-productive. Following IMGT convention, CDR3 was defined as the stretch from the second conserved V-encoded cysteine up to the conserved J-encoded phenylalanine. Sequences without an unambiguous match to a single V gene segment were excluded from the earlier analysis of 450 to 650 of the donors. In an earlier analysis of more than 500 of the donors, a V segment was called functional when productive rearrangements were above 56.7%, and segregating when the standard deviation between donors exceeded 5%. A statistical classification framework was built to diagnose cytomegalovirus status from the catalog of TCR beta chain sequences. A later analysis assigned V and J genes by comparing TCR nucleotide sequences with IMGT/GENE-DB human TR gene sequences. A later analysis assigned CDR3 sequences and most-parsimonious VDJ recombination scenarios with the TCRdist pipeline. In a later analysis, every TCR beta chain was defined by the combination of its CDR3 amino acid sequence and its V-gene family, and reads without a unique V-gene family were dropped. To address suspected cross-contamination and a sequencing artifact, a later analysis removed around 600 highly shared, low-generation-probability nucleotide sequences. In a later analysis, a clonal expansion index was calculated for each public chain from normalized within-repertoire ranks of inferred template counts. A later analysis computed generation probabilities with a VDJ recombination model fitted to out-of-frame rearrangements, and checked the results against IGoR. In a later analysis, hypergeometric tests were used to score TCR-TCR, TCR-HLA and TCR-CMV co-occurrence, with a repertoire-size bias correction applied to TCR pairs. False discovery rates were estimated in a later analysis by permuting HLA or CMV assignments 20 times. In a later analysis, co-occurring TCRs were grouped with DBSCAN, and TCRdist sequence similarity was added when clustering was performed within HLA-allele-positive subsets. For co-occurrence clustering, repertoires with fewer than 30,000 or more than 120,000 public chains were excluded, along with five repertoires with anomalous nucleotide sharing. Drawn from immuneACCESS, this table holds only the in-frame rearrangements with V and J called that TCRdb kept. Clones are partly lost; checked studies trace under half to an unresolved V gene and leave the rest unexplained. The V and J calls and clone size were taken over from that table, and D and trimming were inferred from the DNA. Present in this sample are some 120,000 clones, about 81% of which were seen just once. Less than 1.1% of the sample rests with the top ten.

This clone was recorded only once. It lacks a known antigen. Base qualities are missing; no much larger clone stands one base away. The cohort was made up of about 670 healthy bone marrow donors. At the time of sampling, all cohort members were nominally healthy, though unrecorded immune exposures were likely present. The donor was CMV seronegative and belonged to the group of more than 300 seronegative cohort members. Each donor provided a peripheral blood sample, and peripheral blood mononuclear cells were used for TCR beta sequencing. Genomic DNA was extracted from the blood cell samples with the Qiagen DNeasy Blood Extraction Kit. General study outcomes and caveats: The earlier analysis of 587 of the donors excluded roughly 16 rarely observed V segments, including chromosome 9 orphons, because counts were too low. An association between a missense DCLRE1C variant and V-gene and J-gene trimming of TCR beta chains was found in a later genetic analysis and replicated in an independent cohort. The authors suggested that the approach could potentially be extended to other disease states and immunological phenotypes. In a later analysis, HLA-associated TCR beta chains showed more clonal expansion and lower generation probabilities than non-associated chains that were equally common. HLA typing was unavailable for some donors at each locus, so association tests used only the typed subset. Linkage disequilibrium might explain the correlated functional status among segregating V segments, but an unknown experimental factor could not be excluded. The classifier was reported to diagnose cytomegalovirus status with high specificity and sensitivity in both the original cohort and the validation cohort. Some IMGT-functional V segments, including TRBV6-2 and TRBV6-3, could not be told apart with the 87-base-pair reads, so those segments were excluded. In an earlier analysis of 587 of the donors, most TCR beta V segments were observed in productive rearrangements about 87% or about 30% of the time, broadly matching IMGT annotations. Strong co-occurrence of HLA alleles, especially DR and DQ, made assigning TCR associations to individual alleles difficult. A total of about 180 TCR beta chains were listed by the study as associated with cytomegalovirus. A later analysis found that most CMV-associated TCR beta chains appeared HLA-restricted, with HLA associations seemingly driven largely by CMV exposure. Most TCR sequences were seen in very few donors, while some public TCRs were found in many individuals. Presence/absence analyses assumed roughly uniform sequencing depth across donors, an assumption that may not hold. At a false discovery rate of 0.05, a later analysis linked 16,951 TCR beta sequences to specific HLA alleles. A further reported finding was that TCR beta sequences accurately predicted the HLA-A and HLA-B alleles for most subjects in the first cohort. Only TCR beta chains were sequenced in this cohort, and the absence of alpha or paired-chain data limited detectable features. The sequencing pipeline was judged likely to have produced a cluster of highly shared sequence variants as a technical artifact. For the cohort, immune exposure information was limited to CMV serostatus. In a later analysis, several top co-occurrence clusters were reported to appear linked to parvovirus B19, influenza, CMV and Epstein-Barr virus. Compared with the approximately 670-donor mean, donors in an Asian-associated ancestry cluster had fewer N-insertions in productive TCRs, according to a later genetic analysis. In vitro tests confirmed that a few of the cytomegalovirus-associated TCR beta chains recognize cytomegalovirus antigens. According to a later analysis, TCR association rates differed among HLA loci, with DRB1 alleles showing the most associated TCRs and HLA-C alleles showing the fewest.

The CDR3 covers 15 residues, taking in both the cysteine and the phenylalanine. The retained sequence is limited to the CDR3, 45 bases, with the frame set at the first base. V is trimmed back by 2 bases and J by 7 bases, and the junction contains 3 bases that no gene match accounts for. The germline V gene encodes CDR1 MNHEY and CDR2 SMNVEV (reference sequence). The specimen was PBMCs. The TCR originated in a woman aged 30 to 39 in good health and CMV-seronegative. In this chain, TRBV27 is recombined with TRBJ2-1; 12 central bases correspond to TRBD2. The DNA sequence follows: TGTGCCAGCAGTTTAAGACTAGCGGGAGATAATGAGCAGTTCTTC. Protein translation: CASSLRLAGDNEQFF.